This T cell receptor (beta chain) was captured by sequencing in a study of radiotherapy plus CTLA-4 blockade in lung cancer. Study-level points and caveats: In blood, after radiotherapy plus ipilimumab, tumor-derived TCR clones expanded.

V was cut by 3 bases and J by 4 bases, with 9 bases left in between. CDR3 length equals 13 residues. The germline CDR1 and CDR2 sequences are MNHNS and SASEGT. Profiling relied on immunoSEQ multiplex PCR, and the TCRdb table lists in-frame clones only, not all of them. The profile shows about 110,000 clones, approximately 81% of them singletons. Of note for this clone: Its antigen is as yet unknown.

The clonotype originates from a human donor with non-small cell lung cancer that progressed on radiotherapy plus ipilimumab. Some clones in this sample may be carry-over from other donors' samples. The sequencing here drew on peripheral blood, taken from a patient treated with radiotherapy plus ipilimumab. The V gene is TRBV6-1, the J gene TRBJ1-2, with D perhaps matching TRBD1 (6 bases). CDR3 in amino acids: CASSDTGIYGYTF. The CDR3 nucleotides read TGTGCCAGCAGTGATACAGGGATCTATGGCTACACCTTC.